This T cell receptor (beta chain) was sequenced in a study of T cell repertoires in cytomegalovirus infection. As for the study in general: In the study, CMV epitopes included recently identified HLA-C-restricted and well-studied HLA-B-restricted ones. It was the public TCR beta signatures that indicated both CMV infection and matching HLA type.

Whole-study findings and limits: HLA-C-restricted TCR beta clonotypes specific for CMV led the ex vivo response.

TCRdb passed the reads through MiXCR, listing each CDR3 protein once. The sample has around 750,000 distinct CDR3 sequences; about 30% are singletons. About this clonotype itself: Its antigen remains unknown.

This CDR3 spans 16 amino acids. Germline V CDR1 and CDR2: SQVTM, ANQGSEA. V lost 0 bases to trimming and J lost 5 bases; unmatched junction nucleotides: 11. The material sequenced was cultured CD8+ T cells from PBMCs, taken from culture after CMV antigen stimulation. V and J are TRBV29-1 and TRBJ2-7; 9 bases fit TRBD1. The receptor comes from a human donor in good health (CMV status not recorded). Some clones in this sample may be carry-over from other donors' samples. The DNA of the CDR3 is TGCAGCGTTGAAGATAACAGACAGGGGGGAATTGACGAGCAGTACTTC. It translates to CSVEDNRQGGIDEQYF.